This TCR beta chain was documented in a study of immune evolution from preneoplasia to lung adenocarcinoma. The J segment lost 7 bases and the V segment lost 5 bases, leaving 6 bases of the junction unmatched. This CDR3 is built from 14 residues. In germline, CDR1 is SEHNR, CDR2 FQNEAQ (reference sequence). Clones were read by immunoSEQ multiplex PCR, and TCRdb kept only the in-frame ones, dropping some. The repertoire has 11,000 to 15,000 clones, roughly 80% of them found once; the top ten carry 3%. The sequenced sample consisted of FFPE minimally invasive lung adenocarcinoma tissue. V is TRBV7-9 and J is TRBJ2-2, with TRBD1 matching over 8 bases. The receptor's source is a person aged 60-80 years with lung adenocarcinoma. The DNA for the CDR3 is TGTGCCAGCAGCACCGACAGGGGATACGGGGAGCTGTTTTTT. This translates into CASSTDRGYGELFF.